The present entry profiles one T cell receptor beta chain with its context. The read terminates 3 residues before the CDR3 end, so the remaining end is supplied by the germline J gene. The method was immunoSEQ multiplex PCR; TCRdb's version includes in-frame clones alone and lacks a portion of them. This repertoire includes tens of thousands of clones. Unstimulated Tregs (CD4+CD25+CD127-) and CD4+CD25- non-Tregs were sorted from PBMCs. The data were obtained in a study of Tregs in tolerant kidney transplant recipients. V shed 4 bases, J shed 4 bases, and the junction held 8 bases outside the gene matches. Per the germline V gene, CDR1 is SGHVS and CDR2 is FNYEAQ. This CDR3 has 17 amino acids.

The receptor comes from a human donor who received a combined kidney and bone marrow transplant. This rearrangement joins TRBV7-6 to TRBJ2-3; 13 bases are shared with TRBD2. The sequences come from CD8+ T cells from blood, collected before the transplant. The covered CDR3 bases are TGTGCCAGCAGCTCATCGGGACTAGCGGGAAACGCAGATACG. It translates to CASSSSGLAGNADT. The whole CDR3 protein reads CASSSSGLAGNADTQYF.